Each of the 20 T cell receptor beta chains below was sequenced from the same sample in a study of T cell responses to AZD1222 COVID-19 vaccine. The protocol was immunoSEQ multiplex PCR, while the TCRdb copy is restricted to in-frame clones and leaves out a portion. The profile shows approximately 150,000 clones, around 94% of them singletons. Sequences were derived from peripheral blood, sampled on day 0 of AZD1222 vaccination. These TCRs come from an adult in good health.

This sequence joins TRBV5-4 and TRBJ2-7; D call uncertain. Germline V gene sequence: CDR1 SGHNT, CDR2 YYREEE (reference sequence). Trimming took off 5 bases at V and 0 bases at J, with 6 bases between the two ends. The CDR3 loop spans 12 amino acids. The CDR3 sequence: CASRKDSYEQYF. As DNA, the CDR3 is TGTGCCAGCAGAAAGGACTCCTACGAGCAGTACTTC. Based on the CDR3 plus reference TRBV5-4 and TRBJ2-7, the full variable domain is ETGVTQSPTHLIKTRGQQVTLRCSSQSGHNTVSWYQQALGQGPQFIFQYYREEENGRGNFPPRFSGLQFPNYSSELNVNALELDDSALYLCASRKDSYEQYFGPGTRLTVT.

The chain couples TRBV9 to TRBJ2-7, with TRBD2 matching over 7 bases. The CDR3 extends over 15 amino acids. Trimming cost V 4 bases and J 6 bases; bases outside gene matches: 13. CDR1 and CDR2 (germline): SGDLS, YYNGEE. The CDR3 protein is CASSSRGGNSREQYF. Here the CDR3 DNA reads TGTGCCAGCAGCTCCCGCGGGGGTAATTCTCGCGAGCAGTACTTC.

The CDR3 DNA sequence: TGTGCCACCCATGAGGGACAGACAAATCAGCCCCAGCATTTT. It yields the protein CATHEGQTNQPQHF. The chain is built from TRBV24-1 and TRBJ1-5; 7 nucleotides align to TRBD1. Trimming at V came to 9 bases and at J to 4 bases, leaving 8 bases not matched to a gene. Germline values: CDR1 KGHDR, CDR2 SFDVKD. The CDR3 is made up of 14 amino acids.

The chain joins TRBV7-2 to TRBJ1-5; tentative D call: TRBD1 (5 bases). Trimming cost V 2 bases and J 3 bases, with 11 bases left between them. The germline gives CDR1 SGHTA, CDR2 FQGNSA. CDR3 length: 15 amino acids. CDR3 coding DNA: TGTGCCAGCAGCTTATCTGGGGGACTCAATCAGCCCCAGCATTTT. Translated: CASSLSGGLNQPQHF.

The chain is built from TRBV6-2 or TRBV6-3 and TRBJ2-3; D is tentatively TRBD1 or TRBD2 (5 bases each). This CDR3 is built from 13 residues. CDR1 MNHEY and CDR2 SVGEGT come from the germline V gene. The germline V and J ends were trimmed by 6 bases and 5 bases, with 12 bases remaining between them. CDR3 DNA: TGTGCCAGCAGCCTCTATGGGGGAGATACGCAGTATTTT. It yields the protein CASSLYGGDTQYF.

The V call is TRBV6-5, the J call TRBJ1-2; no reliable D call. Trimming removed 8 bases at V and 2 bases at J, with 9 bases between. The CDR3 extends over 12 amino acids. Germline CDR1 MNHEY, CDR2 SVGAGI. CDR3 nucleotides: TGTGCCAGCGAGGAGCTCAACTATGGCTACACCTTC. The encoded protein is CASEELNYGYTF.

The chain's CDR3 is CASSPRTDTYYNSPLHF. Written as DNA, the CDR3 is TGTGCCAGTAGTCCCAGGACAGATACTTACTATAATTCACCCCTCCACTTT. This chain connects TRBV19 to TRBJ1-6, with D perhaps matching TRBD1 (6 bases). CDR3 length: 17 residues. The V and J ends lost 5 bases and 3 bases respectively, with 17 bases between them. Germline CDR1 is LNHDA and CDR2 is SQIVND (reference sequence).

The rearrangement uses TRBV7-9 and TRBJ1-6, with D possibly TRBD1 on 5 matching bases. CDR1 is SEHNR and CDR2 is FQNEAQ in the germline V gene (reference sequence). V was pared by 2 bases and J by 9 bases, with 14 bases between. The CDR3 spans 15 residues. The CDR3 sequence: CASSLQGFGSSPLHF. In DNA form, the CDR3 reads TGTGCCAGCAGCTTACAGGGTTTTGGTAGTTCACCCCTCCACTTT.

This chain's CDR3 is CAWSVLSYGYTF. The CDR3 region has the DNA TGTGCCTGGAGTGTACTTTCCTATGGCTACACCTTC. This chain connects TRBV30 to TRBJ1-2; D is ambiguous. The length of the CDR3 is 12 residues. Trimming shortened V by 0 bases and J by 4 bases, and 6 bases separated the two germline ends. Germline CDR1 reads GTSNPN; CDR2 reads SVGIG (reference sequence).

As for this clone: Relative to the germline gene, one junction end is altered; a read error may explain this. The chain carries TRBV14 and TRBJ2-5, with 7 nucleotides matching TRBD2. Germline V gives CDR1 SGHDN, CDR2 FVKESK. The CDR3 extends over 15 amino acids. CDR3 region: CASTQRRGRGETQYF. CDR3 nucleotide sequence: TGTGCCAGCACCCAACGTCGAGGGAGGGGAGAGACCCAGTACTTC.

The V gene is TRBV6-5, the J gene TRBJ2-7; D unresolved. Trimming cost V 2 bases and J 3 bases, with 14 bases left between them. The CDR3 length is 15 residues. Germline V gives CDR1 MNHEY, CDR2 SVGAGI. The CDR3 coding sequence is TGTGCCAGCAGTTACAGGGCCGGGTCCGTCTACGAGCAGTACTTC. Amino acid sequence: CASSYRAGSVYEQYF.

CDR3 nucleotides: TGTGCCAGCAGCGATAAAGGCTCTAATGAAAAACTGTTTTTT. The encoded protein is CASSDKGSNEKLFF. The chain couples TRBV7-9 to TRBJ1-4; D is ambiguous. The CDR3 runs to 14 residues. Germline CDR1 reads SEHNR; CDR2 reads FQNEAQ (reference sequence). V was trimmed by 5 bases and J by 3 bases, leaving 10 bases between them.

This chain connects TRBV5-6 to TRBJ1-3, with D maybe TRBD1 (6 bases). Germline V lookup: CDR1 SGHDT, CDR2 YYEEEE. The V end lost 5 bases, the J end lost 3 bases, and 21 bases lay between the germline ends. This CDR3 contains 17 residues. The CDR3 spells CASSLTVGHSFGNTIYF. In DNA, the CDR3 is TGTGCCAGCAGTTTAACGGTGGGACATTCCTTTGGAAACACCATATATTTT.

V usage is TRBV10-3 and J usage is TRBJ1-1; D remains ambiguous. V dropped 3 bases and J dropped 3 bases, with 11 bases sitting between them. There are 14 residues in the CDR3. The germline CDR1 and CDR2 sequences are ENHRY and SYGVKD. The CDR3 is CAISDQETYTEAFF. The CDR3 DNA sequence: TGTGCCATCAGTGATCAGGAGACCTACACTGAAGCTTTCTTT.

This rearrangement joins TRBV4-3 to TRBJ1-4, with D tentatively TRBD1 (5 bases). V shed 1 base and J shed 8 bases, with 8 bases lying between them. CDR1 and CDR2 (germline): LGHNA, YSLEER. This CDR3 contains 13 residues. The CDR3 region is CASSQAGGEKLFF. The CDR3 DNA sequence: TGCGCCAGCAGCCAAGCGGGGGGAGAAAAACTGTTTTTT.

This sequence joins TRBV10-3 and TRBJ1-1, with 8 bases lining up with TRBD1. With V trimmed by 8 bases and J by 7 bases, 9 bases remained unmatched. Germline V gives CDR1 ENHRY, CDR2 SYGVKD. The CDR3 extends over 13 amino acids. The CDR3 nucleotides are TGTGCCATCCGTGCTTTGACAGGGGTTGAAGCTTTCTTT. This codes for CAIRALTGVEAFF.

The V call is TRBV4-1, the J call TRBJ2-7; TRBD1 is a possible D gene (6 bases). This CDR3 is 19 amino acids long. Germline V CDR1 and CDR2: MGHRA, YSYEKL. Trimming shortened V by 1 base and J by 3 bases, and 25 bases separated the two germline ends. CDR3 loop: CASSQAPQIRTDYFYEQYF. The CDR3 DNA is TGCGCCAGCAGCCAAGCTCCGCAGATCCGGACAGACTATTTCTACGAGCAGTACTTC.

The V call is TRBV5-6, the J call TRBJ2-3; D is unresolved. The CDR3 contains 13 residues. Germline CDR1 SGHDT, CDR2 YYEEEE. Trimming took 2 bases from V and 0 from J, leaving 4 bases between them. The CDR3 loop reads CASSFWSTDTQYF. The CDR3 DNA is TGTGCCAGCAGCTTCTGGAGCACAGATACGCAGTATTTT. The full variable domain, in which reference TRBV5-6 and TRBJ2-3 provide the parts outside the CDR3, is DAGVTQSPTHLIKTRGQQVTLRCSPKSGHDTVSWYQQALGQGPQFIFQYYEEEERQRGNFPDRFSGHQFPNYSSELNVNALLLGDSALYLCASSFWSTDTQYFGPGTRLTVL.

The gene calls are TRBV7-9 and TRBJ1-1; 8 bases are a match to TRBD1. Germline lookup yields CDR1 SEHNR and CDR2 FQNEAQ (reference sequence). V shed 4 bases and J 6 bases; nucleotides not matched to a gene: 4. The CDR3 contains 13 residues. CDR3 sequence: CASSSDREAEAFF. DNA of the CDR3: TGTGCCAGCAGCTCGGACAGGGAGGCTGAAGCTTTCTTT.

The chain carries TRBV7-9 and TRBJ1-2; D possibly corresponds to TRBD1 (6 bases). Germline CDR1 is SEHNR and CDR2 is FQNEAQ (reference sequence). The CDR3 runs 13 residues. Trimming pared 7 bases from V and 4 bases from J, leaving 13 bases between. CDR3 sequence: CASKEGGVYGYTF. The CDR3 coding sequence is TGTGCCAGCAAAGAGGGGGGTGTCTATGGCTACACCTTC.